Listed here are 30 T cell receptor beta chains from one sample, sequenced in a study of CD8 T cells in Susac syndrome. The RNA input was about 0.5 to 1 ug, and it was reverse transcribed with random hexamers. TCRdb re-called the immunoSEQ multiplex PCR reads through MiXCR, storing one row per CDR3 protein. The sample holds approximately 100,000 distinct CDR3 sequences; 92% are singletons and the top ten take less than 0.15%. Sequenced input: CD4+ T cells from PBMCs. These receptors all come from a human donor in good health.

The J gene is TRBJ2-3, the V gene TRBV2; tentative D call: TRBD1 (5 bases). The germline CDR1 and CDR2 sequences are SNHLY and FYNNEI. V lost 4 bases and J lost 2, with 13 bases in between. CDR3 size: 15 residues. As DNA, the CDR3 is TGTGCCAGCAGTGCCCAGGGTTTCTACACAGATACGCAGTATTTT. The encoded protein is CASSAQGFYTDTQYF. Filled out from reference TRBV2 and TRBJ2-3, the complete variable domain reads EPEVTQTPSHQVTQMGQEVILRCVPISNHLYFYWYRQILGQKVEFLVSFYNNEISEKSEIFDDQFSVERPDGSNFTLKIRSTKLEDSAMYFCASSAQGFYTDTQYFGPGTRLTVL.

The chain couples TRBV7-9 to TRBJ1-1; 7 bases are shared with TRBD1. V lost 5 bases and J lost 0; bases outside the gene matches: 3. The germline V gene encodes CDR1 SEHNR and CDR2 FQNEAQ (reference sequence). CDR3 length: 14 amino acids. The CDR3 DNA sequence: TGTGCCAGCAGCCCGGGACAGATGAACACTGAAGCTTTCTTT. As protein: CASSPGQMNTEAFF.

This chain connects TRBV19 to TRBJ2-2, with 9 nucleotides matching TRBD2. The CDR3 has 15 residues. Per germline, CDR1 LNHDA and CDR2 SQIVND (reference sequence). The V segment lost 2 bases and the J segment 6 bases; nucleotides outside the gene matches: 4. CDR3 region: CASSIWSSGAGELFF. The DNA for the CDR3 is TGTGCCAGTAGTATATGGTCTAGCGGGGCCGGGGAGCTGTTTTTT.

V usage is TRBV18 and J usage is TRBJ2-4; 8 bases line up with TRBD2. With V trimmed by 6 bases and J by 3 bases, 13 bases remained unmatched. The CDR3 is made up of 17 amino acids. Germline CDR1 and CDR2: KGHSH and LQKENI. The CDR3 spells CASSPPGLGIVKNIQYF. In DNA form, the CDR3 reads TGTGCCAGCTCGCCCCCGGGACTAGGAATTGTCAAAAACATTCAGTACTTC.

The chain carries TRBV19 and TRBJ2-2; a weak D match, TRBD2 (5 bases). Between the trimmed V and J ends, which lost 6 bases and 7 bases, there was a span of 18 bases. The CDR3 has 15 residues. Germline-derived CDR1 and CDR2 are LNHDA and SQIVND (reference sequence). The CDR3 here is CASSLLDMGSGELFF. The DNA of the CDR3 is TGTGCCAGTAGCCTTCTTGACATGGGGAGCGGGGAGCTGTTTTTT.

This clonotype occurred once. The V gene is TRBV20-1, the J gene TRBJ2-5; tentative D call: TRBD2 (5 bases). Looked up from germline, CDR1 is DFQATT and CDR2 is SNEGSKA (reference sequence). Trimming stripped 1 base from V and 6 bases from J, with 15 bases between. The CDR3 has 14 amino acids. The CDR3 DNA follows: TGCAGTGCTAGAGTGCCGGGAAATATGAAGACCCAGTACTTC. Translation: CSARVPGNMKTQYF.

This chain links TRBV2 with TRBJ2-2, with TRBD1 matching 7 bases. The trim removed 9 bases at V and 2 bases at J, leaving 9 bases unmatched. The V gene's germline CDR1 is SNHLY and CDR2 FYNNEI. The CDR3 has 15 amino acids. CDR3 nucleotide sequence: TGTGCCAGTCTGACGGACAGGACCAACACCGGGGAGCTGTTTTTT. It encodes CASLTDRTNTGELFF. Looking up the rest from reference TRBV2 and TRBJ2-2 gives the full variable domain: EPEVTQTPSHQVTQMGQEVILRCVPISNHLYFYWYRQILGQKVEFLVSFYNNEISEKSEIFDDQFSVERPDGSNFTLKIRSTKLEDSAMYFCASLTDRTNTGELFFGEGSRLTVL.

V and J are TRBV14 and TRBJ2-3; tentative D call: TRBD2 (5 bases). Germline lookup yields CDR1 SGHDN and CDR2 FVKESK. Trimming took 0 bases from V and 6 from J, leaving 16 bases between them. The CDR3 runs to 16 residues. CDR3 region: CASSQDAGPSVDTQYF. The CDR3 DNA reads TGTGCCAGCAGCCAAGATGCGGGCCCTTCGGTCGATACGCAGTATTTT.

The chain employs TRBV5-6 and TRBJ1-4; D is unresolved. V gave up 4 bases and J gave up 8 bases, with 12 bases separating them. Germline V gene lookup returns CDR1 SGHDT and CDR2 YYEEEE. This CDR3 comprises 13 residues. The CDR3 DNA sequence: TGTGCCAGCAGCCTCCTCCGGGAGGAAAAACTGTTTTTT. Protein sequence: CASSLLREEKLFF.

This clonotype was counted only a few times. The rearrangement joins TRBV20-1 to TRBJ2-7; tentatively, D is TRBD2 (6 bases). Germline-derived CDR1 and CDR2 are DFQATT and SNEGSKA (reference sequence). V was pared by 7 bases and J by 3 bases, with 16 bases between. The CDR3 contains 13 residues. CDR3 sequence: CSGVEGLGYEQYF. The CDR3 coding sequence is TGCAGTGGCGTGGAGGGGTTAGGCTACGAGCAGTACTTC.

This clonotype was counted between two and nine times. The rearrangement joins TRBV7-6 to TRBJ2-7; tentatively, D is TRBD2 (5 bases). The CDR3 extends over 13 amino acids. Germline-derived CDR1 and CDR2 are SGHVS and FNYEAQ. Trimming stripped 3 bases from V and 2 bases from J, with 8 bases between. DNA for the CDR3: TGTGCCAGCAGCTTCGGGGAAACCTACGAGCAGTACTTC. Its translation: CASSFGETYEQYF.

The chain couples TRBV4-1 to TRBJ1-2; 9 nucleotides agree with TRBD1. The CDR3 totals 16 residues. Trimming took 0 bases from V and 7 from J; bases not matched to a gene: 9. Germline loops: CDR1 MGHRA, CDR2 YSYEKL. CDR3 in DNA: TGCGCCAGCAGCCAAGATAATCCGACAGGGGGAGTTGGCTACACCTTC. Translation: CASSQDNPTGGVGYTF.

The rearrangement links TRBV19 to TRBJ1-1, with 9 bases that match TRBD1. The germline gives CDR1 LNHDA, CDR2 SQIVND (reference sequence). The CDR3 is 15 amino acids. V lost 5 bases, J lost 1 base, and 5 bases stayed unmatched. CDR3 sequence reads: CASSSSDRGNTEAFF. The DNA of the CDR3 is TGTGCCAGTAGTTCATCGGACAGGGGGAACACTGAAGCTTTCTTT.

The V gene is TRBV25-1, the J gene TRBJ1-2; D is undetermined. Trimming pared 3 bases from V and 8 bases from J, leaving 10 bases between. CDR3 length: 12 residues. Per germline, CDR1 MGHDK and CDR2 SYGVNS. The CDR3 is CASSDGVGGYTF. In nucleotides, the CDR3 is TGTGCCAGCAGTGATGGGGTGGGAGGCTACACCTTC.

This sequence joins TRBV12-3 or TRBV12-4 and TRBJ2-7; D may be TRBD2 (6 bases). CDR3 size: 14 residues. V was pared by 3 bases and J by 4 bases, with 13 bases between. In DNA, the CDR3 is TGTGCCAGCAGTTTGCGGGGTCCCGCTTACGAGCAGTACTTC. Its translation: CASSLRGPAYEQYF.

This chain joins TRBV7-9 and TRBJ2-5, with D possibly being TRBD1 or TRBD2 (5 bases each). The CDR3 spans 13 residues. The V end was cut by 7 bases, the J end by 2 bases, with 11 bases between. Looked up from germline, CDR1 is SEHNR and CDR2 is FQNEAQ (reference sequence). CDR3: CASKGTLQETQYF. In nucleotides, the CDR3 is TGTGCCAGCAAGGGGACCCTGCAAGAGACCCAGTACTTC.

This clonotype has a single count. The V and J genes are TRBV7-2 and TRBJ2-3; tentative D call: TRBD2 (7 bases). Germline V CDR1 and CDR2: SGHTA, FQGNSA. Trimming shortened V by 0 bases and J by 14 bases, and 15 bases separated the two germline ends. This CDR3 contains 13 residues. Here the CDR3 reads CASSLAGGPSGYF. Here the CDR3 DNA reads TGTGCCAGCAGCTTAGCGGGGGGGCCATCTGGGTATTTT.

The V gene is TRBV7-9, the J gene TRBJ1-1; D remains unclear. The CDR3 is 15 residues long. CDR1 is SEHNR and CDR2 is FQNEAQ in the germline V gene (reference sequence). Trimming left V 1 base short and J 0 bases short, with 9 bases between. The CDR3 loop is CASSLDGLMNTEAFF. In DNA, the CDR3 is TGTGCCAGCAGCTTAGATGGTCTAATGAACACTGAAGCTTTCTTT.

This chain joins TRBV6-1 and TRBJ2-1, with 7 positions matching TRBD1. Unmatched junction bases numbered 5, after V lost 6 bases and J lost 12 bases. Germline-derived CDR1 and CDR2 are MNHNS and SASEGT. CDR3 length: 11 amino acids. The CDR3 DNA reads as TGTGCCAGCAGAGATGACAGGGTGCAGTTCTTC. Protein product: CASRDDRVQFF.

This chain links TRBV6-5 with TRBJ2-1; D not resolved. CDR1 is MNHEY and CDR2 is SVGAGI in the germline V gene. V gave up 0 bases and J gave up 10 bases, with 4 bases separating them. The CDR3 covers 11 residues. The CDR3 spells CASSYSREQFF. DNA for the CDR3: TGTGCCAGCAGTTACTCGAGAGAGCAGTTCTTC.

The DNA of the CDR3 is TGTGCCAGTAGTATAGCGCGGACCCGGGGGTCCTACAATGAGCAGTTCTTC. Translating it yields CASSIARTRGSYNEQFF. The J gene is TRBJ2-1, the V gene TRBV19; D is perhaps TRBD2 (6 bases). The CDR3 has 17 residues. V shed 1 base and J shed 1 base, with 14 bases lying between them. CDR1 and CDR2 (germline): LNHDA, SQIVND (reference sequence).

The rearrangement joins TRBV19 to TRBJ1-2, with a weak D call TRBD1 (5 bases). This CDR3 contains 14 residues. From germline, CDR1 is LNHDA and CDR2 SQIVND (reference sequence). The V gene lost 4 bases and the J gene lost 5 bases, with 14 bases spanning the gap. CDR3 sequence: CASSNPGTAYGYTF. CDR3 sequence (DNA): TGTGCCAGTAGTAATCCCGGGACGGCATATGGCTACACCTTC. The entire variable domain, with the rest obtained from reference TRBV19 and TRBJ1-2, is as follows: DGGITQSPKYLFRKEGQNVTLSCEQNLNHDAMYWYRQDPGQGLRLIYYSQIVNDFQKGDIAEGYSVSREKKESFPLTVTSAQKNPTAFYLCASSNPGTAYGYTFGSGTRLTVV.

The chain has TRBV10-3 and TRBJ2-2; D unresolved. The CDR3 contains 15 residues. Trimming pared 0 bases from V and 1 base from J, leaving 6 bases between. Germline V gene sequence: CDR1 ENHRY, CDR2 SYGVKD. The CDR3 loop reads CAISESPGNTGELFF. In nucleotides, the CDR3 is TGTGCCATCAGTGAGTCGCCGGGGAACACCGGGGAGCTGTTTTTT.

The J gene is TRBJ1-3, the V gene TRBV4-2; 7 bases line up with TRBD1. V trimming: 3 bases; J trimming: 3 bases; junction bases outside the gene matches: 14. This CDR3 has 18 amino acids. Looked up from germline, CDR1 is LGHNA and CDR2 is YNFKEQ. The CDR3, as DNA: TGTGCCAGCAGCCAGAGCTTGGCTAAGACAGGGTTTGGAAACACCATATATTTT. Its protein product is CASSQSLAKTGFGNTIYF.

The table lists this clonotype with a count of one. The chain has TRBV5-6 and TRBJ2-3; either TRBD1 or TRBD2 may fit D (6 bases each). The CDR3 totals 15 residues. Germline CDR1 is SGHDT and CDR2 is YYEEEE. Trimming pared 4 bases from V and 1 base from J, leaving 13 bases between. CDR3 in DNA: TGTGCCAGCAGCCCGGGGGCATTCGGCACAGATACGCAGTATTTT. Its protein product is CASSPGAFGTDTQYF.

This clonotype showed up just once. This sequence joins TRBV3-1 and TRBJ1-5, with D perhaps matching TRBD1 (5 bases). This CDR3 comprises 15 residues. V dropped 5 bases and J dropped 0 bases, with 11 bases sitting between them. Germline CDR1 and CDR2: LGHDT and YNNKEL (reference sequence). The CDR3 DNA reads as TGTGCCAGCAGCGCTCAGGGAAATAGCAATCAGCCCCAGCATTTT. It encodes CASSAQGNSNQPQHF.

This clonotype was detected once. J is TRBJ1-2 and V is TRBV9, with TRBD1 as a possible D gene (5 bases). V gave up 2 bases and J gave up 8 bases, with 10 bases separating them. The CDR3 runs 12 residues. Germline V gives CDR1 SGDLS, CDR2 YYNGEE. CDR3 nucleotide sequence: TGTGCCAGCAGCGTTCAGGGCTCGGGCTACACCTTC. Amino acids: CASSVQGSGYTF. Complete variable domain (other parts from reference TRBV9 and TRBJ1-2): DSGVTQTPKHLITATGQRVTLRCSPRSGDLSVYWYQQSLDQGLQFLIQYYNGEERAKGNILERFSAQQFPDLHSELNLSSLELGDSALYFCASSVQGSGYTFGSGTRLTVV.

The rearrangement joins TRBV11-2 to TRBJ2-2; 7 bases fit TRBD2. Germline V gene sequence: CDR1 SGHAT, CDR2 FQNNGV. Trimming took 1 base from V and 4 from J; bases not matched to a gene: 6. The CDR3 is made up of 16 amino acids. Here the CDR3 DNA reads TGTGCCAGCAGCTTAGGGGCGGGGGTAGGCACCGGGGAGCTGTTTTTT. It encodes CASSLGAGVGTGELFF. The whole variable domain, filled in from reference TRBV11-2 and TRBJ2-2, reads EAGVAQSPRYKIIEKRQSVAFWCNPISGHATLYWYQQILGQGPKLLIQFQNNGVVDDSQLPKDRFSAERLKGVDSTLKIQPAKLEDSAVYLCASSLGAGVGTGELFFGEGSRLTVL.

The chain carries TRBV7-2 and TRBJ1-1; TRBD1 is a possible D gene (5 bases). Germline CDR1 is SGHTA and CDR2 is FQGNSA. V lost 0 bases to trimming and J lost 3 bases, with 14 bases between them. CDR3 size: 16 residues. CDR3 sequence reads: CASSLAVGAGDTEAFF. CDR3 bases: TGTGCCAGCAGCTTAGCGGTAGGGGCGGGGGACACTGAAGCTTTCTTT. Full variable domain (rest looked up from reference TRBV7-2 and TRBJ1-1): GAGVSQSPSNKVTEKGKDVELRCDPISGHTALYWYRQSLGQGLEFLIYFQGNSAPDKSGLPSDRFSAERTGGSVSTLTIQRTQQEDSAVYLCASSLAVGAGDTEAFFGQGTRLTVV.

The CDR3 DNA reads as TGTGCCAGCAGCCAAGATTCTGGCGGGAAGGGGGCCGGGGAGCTGTTTTTT. Its translation is CASSQDSGGKGAGELFF. J is TRBJ2-2 and V is TRBV4-2, with D possibly called TRBD1 or TRBD2 (6 bases each). CDR1 and CDR2 from the germline V gene are LGHNA and YNFKEQ. V lost 0 bases and J 6 bases, leaving 17 bases between the germline ends. The length of the CDR3 is 17 residues.